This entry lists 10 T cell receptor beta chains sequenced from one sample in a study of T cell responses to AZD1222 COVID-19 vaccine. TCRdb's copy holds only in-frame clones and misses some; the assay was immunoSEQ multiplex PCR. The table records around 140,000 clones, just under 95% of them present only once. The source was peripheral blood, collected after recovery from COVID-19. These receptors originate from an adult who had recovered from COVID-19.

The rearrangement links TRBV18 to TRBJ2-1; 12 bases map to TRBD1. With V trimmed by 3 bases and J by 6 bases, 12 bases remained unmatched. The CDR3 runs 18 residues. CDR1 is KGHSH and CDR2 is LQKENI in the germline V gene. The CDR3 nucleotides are TGTGCCAGCTCACCCGATTCGTCGGGACAGGGGGCGAGCAATGAGCAGTTCTTC. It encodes CASSPDSSGQGASNEQFF.

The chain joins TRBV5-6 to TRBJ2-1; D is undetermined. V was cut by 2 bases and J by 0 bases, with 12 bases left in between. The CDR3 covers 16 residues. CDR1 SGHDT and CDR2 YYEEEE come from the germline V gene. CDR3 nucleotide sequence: TGTGCCAGCAGCTTAAGGAACCCCGGCTCCTACAATGAGCAGTTCTTC. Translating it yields CASSLRNPGSYNEQFF. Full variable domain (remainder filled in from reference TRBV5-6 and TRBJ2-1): DAGVTQSPTHLIKTRGQQVTLRCSPKSGHDTVSWYQQALGQGPQFIFQYYEEEERQRGNFPDRFSGHQFPNYSSELNVNALLLGDSALYLCASSLRNPGSYNEQFFGPGTRLTVL.

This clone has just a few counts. The CDR3 nucleotides are TGCGCCAGCAGCCAAGAAGGGGAGAGGTATTCACCCCTCCACTTT. It specifies CASSQEGERYSPLHF. V and J are TRBV4-1 and TRBJ1-6; TRBD1 is a possible D gene (5 bases). The CDR3 runs 15 residues. CDR1 and CDR2 from the germline V gene are MGHRA and YSYEKL. Trimming took off 0 bases at V and 8 bases at J, with 11 bases between the two ends.

CDR3 region: CAWSASVWETQYF. Here the CDR3 DNA reads TGTGCCTGGAGTGCTAGCGTCTGGGAGACCCAGTACTTC. The chain combines TRBV30 with TRBJ2-5; D may be TRBD2 (6 bases). Germline V gene sequence: CDR1 GTSNPN, CDR2 SVGIG (reference sequence). The CDR3 has 13 residues. V was cut by 1 base and J by 5 bases, with 11 bases left in between.

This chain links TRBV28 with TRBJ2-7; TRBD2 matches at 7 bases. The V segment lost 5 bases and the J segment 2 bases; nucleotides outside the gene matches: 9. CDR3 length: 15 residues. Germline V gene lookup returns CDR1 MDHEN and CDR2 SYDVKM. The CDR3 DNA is TGTGCCAGCAGTACCCGGCGGGGGATTACCTACGAGCAGTACTTC. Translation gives CASSTRRGITYEQYF.

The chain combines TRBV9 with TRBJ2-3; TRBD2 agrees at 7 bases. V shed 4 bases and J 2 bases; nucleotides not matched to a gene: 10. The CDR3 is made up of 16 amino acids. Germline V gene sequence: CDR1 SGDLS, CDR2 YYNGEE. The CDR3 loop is CASSPYGLDFTDTQYF. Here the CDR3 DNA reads TGTGCCAGCAGCCCTTATGGACTAGACTTCACAGATACGCAGTATTTT.

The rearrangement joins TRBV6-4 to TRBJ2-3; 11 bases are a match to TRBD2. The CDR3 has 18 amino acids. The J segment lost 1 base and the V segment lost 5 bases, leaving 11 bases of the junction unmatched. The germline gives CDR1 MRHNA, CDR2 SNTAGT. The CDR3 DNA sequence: TGTGCCAGCAGTTTAGTTAGCGGGAGGGCCAGTGGCACAGATACGCAGTATTTT. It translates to CASSLVSGRASGTDTQYF.

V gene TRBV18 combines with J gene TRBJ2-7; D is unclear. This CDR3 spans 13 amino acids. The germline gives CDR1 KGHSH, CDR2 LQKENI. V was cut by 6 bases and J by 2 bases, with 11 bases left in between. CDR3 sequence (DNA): TGTGCCAGCTCCCCCGGGTCTACCTACGAGCAGTACTTC. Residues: CASSPGSTYEQYF.

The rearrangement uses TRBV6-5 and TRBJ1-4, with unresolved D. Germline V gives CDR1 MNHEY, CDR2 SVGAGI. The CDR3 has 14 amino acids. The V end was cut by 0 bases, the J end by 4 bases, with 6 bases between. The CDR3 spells CASSYSTGNEKLFF. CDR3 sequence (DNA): TGTGCCAGCAGTTACTCAACCGGTAATGAAAAACTGTTTTTT.

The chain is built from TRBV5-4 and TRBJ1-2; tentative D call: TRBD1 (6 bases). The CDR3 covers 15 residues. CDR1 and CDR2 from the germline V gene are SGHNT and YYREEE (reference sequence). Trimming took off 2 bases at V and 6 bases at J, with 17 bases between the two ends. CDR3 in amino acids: CASSLQGVSIDGYTF. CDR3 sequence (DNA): TGTGCCAGCAGCTTACAGGGAGTTTCTATAGATGGCTACACCTTC.